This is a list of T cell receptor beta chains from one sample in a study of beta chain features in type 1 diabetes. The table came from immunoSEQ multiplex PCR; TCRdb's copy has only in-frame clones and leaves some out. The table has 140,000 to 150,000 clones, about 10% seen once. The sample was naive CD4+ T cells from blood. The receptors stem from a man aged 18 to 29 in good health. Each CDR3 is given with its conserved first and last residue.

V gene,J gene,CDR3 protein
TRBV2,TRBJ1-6,CASSERAGNSPLHF
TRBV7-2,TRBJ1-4,CASSYYSLEKLFF
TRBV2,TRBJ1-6,CASSDSGQGSSPLHF
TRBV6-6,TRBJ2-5,CASSYPAGGQTQYF
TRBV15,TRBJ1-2,CATSSGQGYGYTF
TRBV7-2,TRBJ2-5,CASSLASGLGVGTQYF
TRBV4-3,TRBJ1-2,CASRSTSRTGGYTF
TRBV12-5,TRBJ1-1,CASGLPPHVGEAFF
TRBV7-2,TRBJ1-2,CASSFTGTGPSGGYTF
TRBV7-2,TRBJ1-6,CASSLVAGASSYNSPLHF
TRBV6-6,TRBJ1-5,CASRGTSGQPQHF
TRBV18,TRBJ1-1,CASSPTWNTEAFF
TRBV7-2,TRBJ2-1,CASSLRAGGRNEQFF
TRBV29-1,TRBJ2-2,CSAQGTIGRAGELFF
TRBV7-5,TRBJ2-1,CASSFTGVREQFF
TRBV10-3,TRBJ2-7,CAITQGGQGASYEQYF
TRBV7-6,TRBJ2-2,CASSARLNTGELFF
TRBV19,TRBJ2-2,CASSDWAGELFF
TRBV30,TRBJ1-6,CAWSVHTNSYNSPLHF
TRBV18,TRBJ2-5,CASSNRGEETQYF
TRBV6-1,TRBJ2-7,CASSEYLQGGYEQYF
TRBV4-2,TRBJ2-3,CASSRTSTDTQYF
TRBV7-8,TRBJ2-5,CASSLREFQETQYF
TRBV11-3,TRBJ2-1,CASSLGRGRRAGGYNEQFF
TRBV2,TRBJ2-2,CASIETGDTGELFF
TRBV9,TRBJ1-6,CASSVTTGEYNSPLHF
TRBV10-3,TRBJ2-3,CAISAARDGGDTDTQYF
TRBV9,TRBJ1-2,CASSVDTSYGYTF
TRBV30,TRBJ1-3,CAWSVASSGNTIYF
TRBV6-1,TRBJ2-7,CASSEGYEQYF
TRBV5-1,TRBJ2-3,CASSVGTSGLTDTQYF
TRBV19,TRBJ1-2,CASSPQGAGLNYGYTF
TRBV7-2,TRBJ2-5,CASSFRGGTQETQYF
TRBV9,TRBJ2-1,CASSLDRAPYNEQFF
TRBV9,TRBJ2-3,CASSVRGAGSTDTQYF
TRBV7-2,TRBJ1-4,CASTVAGSNEKLFF
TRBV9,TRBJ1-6,CASSVEYQNNSPLHF
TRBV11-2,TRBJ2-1,CASSAGPYSYNEQFF
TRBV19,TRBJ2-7,CASSVTRERYEQYF
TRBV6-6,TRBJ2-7,CASTHDSVSYEQYF
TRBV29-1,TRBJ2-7,CSVDRPGGEQYF
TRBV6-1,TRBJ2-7,CASRRTNRAYEQYF
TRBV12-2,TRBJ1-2,CASRLDRTGIGYGYTF
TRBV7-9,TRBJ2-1,CASFYTGGAGEEQFF
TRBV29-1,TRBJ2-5,CSVAGTEETQYF
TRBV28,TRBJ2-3,CASSSYLGLAGSTDTQYF
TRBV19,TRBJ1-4,CASSPGQFNEKLFF
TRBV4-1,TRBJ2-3,CASQDPGRGDTDTQYF
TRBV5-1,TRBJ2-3,CASSLAEDTQYF
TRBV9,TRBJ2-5,CASSADRDGRETQYF
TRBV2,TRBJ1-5,CASGQGGNQPQHF